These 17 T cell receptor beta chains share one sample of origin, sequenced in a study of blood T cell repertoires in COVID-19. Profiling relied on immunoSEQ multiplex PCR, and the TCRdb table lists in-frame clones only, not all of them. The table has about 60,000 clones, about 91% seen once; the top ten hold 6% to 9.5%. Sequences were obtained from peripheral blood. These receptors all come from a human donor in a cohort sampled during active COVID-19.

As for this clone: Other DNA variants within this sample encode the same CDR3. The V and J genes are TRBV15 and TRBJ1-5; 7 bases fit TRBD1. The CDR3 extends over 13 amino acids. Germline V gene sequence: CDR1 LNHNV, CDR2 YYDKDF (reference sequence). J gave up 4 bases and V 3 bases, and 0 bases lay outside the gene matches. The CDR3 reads CATSRDRNQPQHF. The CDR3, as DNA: TGTGCCACCAGCAGGGACAGGAATCAGCCCCAGCATTTT.

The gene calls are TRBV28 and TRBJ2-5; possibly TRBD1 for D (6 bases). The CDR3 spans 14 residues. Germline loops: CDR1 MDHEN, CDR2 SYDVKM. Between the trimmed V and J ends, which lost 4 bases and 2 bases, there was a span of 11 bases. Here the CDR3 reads CASSSGGQQETQYF. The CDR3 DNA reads TGTGCCAGCAGTTCGGGCGGACAGCAAGAGACCCAGTACTTC.

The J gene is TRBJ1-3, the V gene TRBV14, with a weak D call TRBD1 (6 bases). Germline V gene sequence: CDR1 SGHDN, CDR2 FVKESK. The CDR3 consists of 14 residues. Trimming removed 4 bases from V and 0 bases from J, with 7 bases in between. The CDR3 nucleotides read TGTGCCAGCAGCCGGGACACCTCTGGAAACACCATATATTTT. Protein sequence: CASSRDTSGNTIYF.

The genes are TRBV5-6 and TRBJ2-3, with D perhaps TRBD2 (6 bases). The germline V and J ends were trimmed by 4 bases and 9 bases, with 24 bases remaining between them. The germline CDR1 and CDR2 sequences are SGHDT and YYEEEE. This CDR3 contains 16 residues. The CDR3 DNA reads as TGTGCCAGCAGCGCCTCGGGACTCCCTGTGGGGAGGACGCAGTATTTT. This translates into CASSASGLPVGRTQYF.

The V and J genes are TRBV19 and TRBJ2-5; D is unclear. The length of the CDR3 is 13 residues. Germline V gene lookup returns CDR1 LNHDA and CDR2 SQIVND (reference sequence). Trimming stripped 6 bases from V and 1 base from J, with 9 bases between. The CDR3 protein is CASSERIQETQYF. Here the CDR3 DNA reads TGTGCCAGTAGCGAGAGGATCCAAGAGACCCAGTACTTC.

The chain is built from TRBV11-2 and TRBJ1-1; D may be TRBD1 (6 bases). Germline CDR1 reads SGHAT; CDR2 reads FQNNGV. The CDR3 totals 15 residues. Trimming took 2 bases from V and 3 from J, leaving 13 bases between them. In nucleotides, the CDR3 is TGTGCCAGCAGCTTAACAGGGTTCGGGGACACTGAAGCTTTCTTT. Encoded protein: CASSLTGFGDTEAFF.

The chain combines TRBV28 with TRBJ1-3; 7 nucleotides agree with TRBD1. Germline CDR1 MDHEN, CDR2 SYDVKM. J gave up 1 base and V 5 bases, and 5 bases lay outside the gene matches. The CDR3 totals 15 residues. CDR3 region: CASSALTGSGNTIYF. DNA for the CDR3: TGTGCCAGCAGTGCCCTGACAGGGTCTGGAAACACCATATATTTT. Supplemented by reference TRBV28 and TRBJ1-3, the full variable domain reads DVKVTQSSRYLVKRTGEKVFLECVQDMDHENMFWYRQDPGLGLRLIYFSYDVKMKEKGDIPEGYSVSREKKERFSLILESASTNQTSMYLCASSALTGSGNTIYFGEGSWLTVV.

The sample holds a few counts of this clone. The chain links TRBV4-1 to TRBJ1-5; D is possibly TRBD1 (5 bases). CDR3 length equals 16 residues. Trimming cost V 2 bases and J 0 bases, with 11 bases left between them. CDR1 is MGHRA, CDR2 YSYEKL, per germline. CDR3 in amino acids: CASSQKGTYSNQPQHF. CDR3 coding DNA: TGCGCCAGCAGCCAAAAGGGGACTTATAGCAATCAGCCCCAGCATTTT.

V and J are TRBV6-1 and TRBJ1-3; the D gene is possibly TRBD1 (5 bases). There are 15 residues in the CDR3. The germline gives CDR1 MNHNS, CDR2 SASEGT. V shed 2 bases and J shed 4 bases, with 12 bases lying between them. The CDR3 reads CASSENSGIGNTIYF. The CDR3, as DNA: TGTGCCAGCAGTGAAAATTCAGGGATCGGAAACACCATATATTTT.

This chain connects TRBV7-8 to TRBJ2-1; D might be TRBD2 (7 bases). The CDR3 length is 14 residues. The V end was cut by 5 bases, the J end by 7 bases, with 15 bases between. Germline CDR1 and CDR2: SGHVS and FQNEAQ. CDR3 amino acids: CASSKSGGLNEQFF. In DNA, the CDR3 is TGTGCCAGCAGCAAGTCGGGGGGCCTAAATGAGCAGTTCTTC.

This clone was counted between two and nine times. CDR3 sequence: CASSQDWQGYEQYF. The CDR3 DNA sequence: TGTGCCAGCAGCCAAGATTGGCAGGGCTACGAGCAGTACTTC. This chain connects TRBV14 to TRBJ2-7; weak D call: TRBD1 (5 bases). The CDR3 has 14 residues. In germline, CDR1 is SGHDN, CDR2 FVKESK. Trimming took 0 bases from V and 3 from J, leaving 9 bases between them.

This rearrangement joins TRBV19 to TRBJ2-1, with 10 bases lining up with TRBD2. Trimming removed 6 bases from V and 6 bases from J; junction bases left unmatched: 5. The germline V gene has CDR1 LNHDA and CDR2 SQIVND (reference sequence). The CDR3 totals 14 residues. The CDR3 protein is CASSVAGGRNEQFF. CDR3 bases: TGTGCCAGTAGCGTAGCGGGAGGTCGCAATGAGCAGTTCTTC.

CDR3 amino acids: CASRRKIRGDGYTF. The CDR3 nucleotides are TGTGCCAGCAGGCGTAAAATCAGGGGAGACGGCTACACCTTC. The chain has TRBV28 and TRBJ1-2; a possible D gene is TRBD1 (6 bases). V lost 6 bases and J 8 bases, leaving 19 bases between the germline ends. Germline values: CDR1 MDHEN, CDR2 SYDVKM. CDR3 length: 14 amino acids.

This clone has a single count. Here the CDR3 reads CAWSTLEAGNYNEQFF. As DNA, the CDR3 is TGTGCCTGGAGTACTCTCGAAGCGGGTAACTACAATGAGCAGTTCTTC. The chain carries TRBV30 and TRBJ2-1, with D perhaps matching TRBD2 (6 bases). Trimming pared 2 bases from V and 3 bases from J, leaving 17 bases between. CDR1 GTSNPN and CDR2 SVGIG come from the germline V gene (reference sequence). The CDR3 is 16 residues long.

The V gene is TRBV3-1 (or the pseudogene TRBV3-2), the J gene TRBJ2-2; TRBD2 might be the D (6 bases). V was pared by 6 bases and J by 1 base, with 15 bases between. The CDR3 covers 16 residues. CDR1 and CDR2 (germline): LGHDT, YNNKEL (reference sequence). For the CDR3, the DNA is TGTGCCAGCAGTCCGGCGGCGGGATTGAACACCGGGGAGCTGTTTTTT. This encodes CASSPAAGLNTGELFF.

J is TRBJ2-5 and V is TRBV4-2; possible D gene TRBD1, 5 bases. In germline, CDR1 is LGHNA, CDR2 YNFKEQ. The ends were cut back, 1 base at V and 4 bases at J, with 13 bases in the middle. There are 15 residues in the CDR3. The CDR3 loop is CASSQGGRVVETQYF. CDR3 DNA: TGTGCCAGCAGCCAAGGGGGCAGGGTTGTAGAGACCCAGTACTTC.

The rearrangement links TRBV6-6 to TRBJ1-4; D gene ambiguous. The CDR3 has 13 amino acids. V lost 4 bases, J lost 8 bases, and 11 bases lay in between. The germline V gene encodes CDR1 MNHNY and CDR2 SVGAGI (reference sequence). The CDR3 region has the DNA TGTGCCAGCAGTTTTCTCCCCCGGGAAAAACTGTTTTTT. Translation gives CASSFLPREKLFF.